The 7 T cell receptor beta chains below all came from one sample that was sequenced in a study of vaccination and CD4 T cells after COVID-19 (dated by TCRdb to between 2021 and 2024). These receptors lack a known antigen. Explained via the paper, the treatment or condition label denotes: roughly ten-day PBMC culture with coronavirus spike peptide pools or control peptides (ViraFEST assay). CD4+ T cells from unexposed donors were collected before the COVID-19 pandemic (2011-2018). Library construction relied on PCR. The sequencer was an Illumina iSeq 100. DNA from cultured CD4+ T cells was subjected to TCR sequencing with the Oncomine TCR Beta short-read assay at the Johns Hopkins FTIC core. TCRdb reprocessing: public reads trimmed at Q25 with fastp, clones called with MiXCR, in-frame beta chains kept. A single entry per CDR3 protein holds the most common genes and DNA from its merged rows. The sample includes approximately 8,800 distinct CDR3 sequences, with under 50% observed a single time. The leading ten clones occupy 20% of the sample.

The sequenced sample consisted of CD4+ T cells from blood, cultured in vitro. Source of these receptors: a human donor in good health.

This clonotype has only a few counts. V and J are TRBV6-2 or TRBV6-3 and TRBJ2-7, with D uncertain. The CDR3 is 14 residues long. Trimming took off 4 bases at V and 0 bases at J, with 10 bases between the two ends. Germline loops: CDR1 MNHEY, CDR2 SVGEGT. CDR3 sequence: CASSSPRPSYEQYF. The DNA of the CDR3 is TGTGCCAGCAGTTCCCCCCGACCCTCCTACGAGCAGTACTTC.

This chain connects TRBV20-1 to TRBJ1-5; 7 bases line up with TRBD1. This CDR3 has 16 residues. CDR1 and CDR2 from the germline V gene are DFQATT and SNEGSKA (reference sequence). With 6 bases clipped from V and 2 bases from J, the junction kept 13 bases outside the gene matches. CDR3 sequence: CSAKRATGLGNQPQHF. DNA of the CDR3: TGCAGTGCCAAACGAGCGACAGGGCTGGGCAATCAGCCCCAGCATTTT.

The table lists this clonotype with a few counts. The chain couples TRBV28 to TRBJ2-5, with D possibly being TRBD1 (5 bases). V dropped 3 bases and J dropped 4 bases, with 12 bases sitting between them. The CDR3 runs 14 residues. Germline V gives CDR1 MDHEN, CDR2 SYDVKM. The CDR3 nucleotides read TGTGCCAGCAGTTTGCAGGGTTTAGCAGAGACCCAGTACTTC. Translating gives CASSLQGLAETQYF.

The sample holds a few counts of this clonotype. The V call is TRBV19, the J call TRBJ1-6, with D maybe TRBD1 (5 bases). The CDR3 has 12 residues. Germline loops: CDR1 LNHDA, CDR2 SQIVND (reference sequence). V lost 3 bases, J lost 16 bases, and 13 bases lay in between. The DNA for the CDR3 is TGTGCCAGTAGTATCCCTGGGGGTTCGCTCCACTTT. As protein: CASSIPGGSLHF.

This rearrangement joins TRBV5-1 to TRBJ2-5; TRBD2 is a possible D gene (7 bases). Germline V gene sequence: CDR1 SGHRS, CDR2 YFSETQ. This CDR3 is 14 amino acids long. V was shortened by 0 bases and J by 4 bases, with 10 bases between the two germline ends. CDR3 sequence reads: CASSLDRGAETQYF. The CDR3 DNA sequence: TGCGCCAGCAGCTTGGATCGGGGGGCAGAGACCCAGTACTTC.

This clonotype was counted between two and nine times. This chain joins TRBV7-2 and TRBJ2-2, with 11 bases aligning to TRBD2. J gave up 1 base and V 2 bases, and 3 bases lay outside the gene matches. The CDR3 totals 17 residues. CDR1 and CDR2 (germline): SGHTA, FQGNSA. Written as DNA, the CDR3 is TGTGCCAGCAGCTTACGGACTAGCGGGTTGAACACCGGGGAGCTGTTTTTT. Amino acids: CASSLRTSGLNTGELFF.

The V call is TRBV30, the J call TRBJ2-2; D gene uncertain. Trimming removed 4 bases at V and 7 bases at J, with 7 bases between. Germline values: CDR1 GTSNPN, CDR2 SVGIG (reference sequence). CDR3 length: 11 amino acids. CDR3: CAWKQDGELFF. The DNA for the CDR3 is TGTGCCTGGAAGCAGGACGGGGAGCTGTTTTTT.